The 5 T cell receptor beta chains in this list originate from one sample, sequenced in a study of T cell repertoires in cytomegalovirus infection. TCRdb reprocessed the reads via MiXCR and lists one record per CDR3 protein. The sample carries approximately 910,000 distinct CDR3 sequences, roughly 31% recorded once. No antigens are known for them. This specimen was cultured CD8+ T cells from PBMCs, taken from culture after CMV antigen stimulation. The receptors here all came from a human donor in good health (CMV status not recorded). Some clones in this sample may be carry-over from other donors' samples.

This clonotype was seen a handful of times. The V call is TRBV27, the J call TRBJ2-5; 9 nucleotides match TRBD1. In germline, CDR1 is MNHEY, CDR2 SMNVEV (reference sequence). This CDR3 has 15 residues. J gave up 0 bases and V 5 bases, and 4 bases lay outside the gene matches. CDR3 nucleotides: TGTGCCAGCAGTCCGGACAGGGGAGACCAAGAGACCCAGTACTTC. Amino acids: CASSPDRGDQETQYF.

This clonotype was detected only once. V usage is TRBV6-2 or TRBV6-3 and J usage is TRBJ2-4; D is unclear. V lost 5 bases and J lost 2, with 7 bases in between. This CDR3 has 13 amino acids. Germline-derived CDR1 and CDR2 are MNHEY and SVGEGT. The CDR3 spells CASSPGSKNIQYF. The CDR3 DNA follows: TGTGCCAGCAGTCCAGGTTCCAAAAACATTCAGTACTTC.

Of note for this clonotype: A much larger clonotype is one base distant, so this may be a read error. No conserved phenylalanine or tryptophan is present at the end of the CDR3, so a read error is the likely explanation. This sequence joins TRBV12-3 or TRBV12-4 and TRBJ1-2; tentatively, D is TRBD1 (6 bases). This CDR3 is 12 amino acids long. Trimming removed 7 bases from V and 7 bases from J, with 13 bases in between. CDR3 sequence: CASNLGGLGYTS. As DNA, the CDR3 is TGTGCCAGCAACCTAGGGGGTCTTGGCTACACCTCC.

This clonotype was observed a single time. The chain combines TRBV6-1 with TRBJ2-7; 15 bases match TRBD2. CDR1 and CDR2 from the germline V gene are MNHNS and SASEGT. The V and J ends lost 7 bases and 4 bases, in that order; junction bases with no gene match: 8. CDR3 size: 16 residues. CDR3 nucleotide sequence: TGTGCCAGCAATCAATGGACTAGCGGGGGGGAATACGAGCAGTACGTC. This translates into CASNQWTSGGEYEQYV.

This clonotype was detected a few times. The CDR3 is CASSSWGQGDEKLFF. DNA of the CDR3: TGTGCCAGCAGCTCGTGGGGACAGGGGGATGAAAAACTGTTTTTT. The genes are TRBV7-9 and TRBJ1-4; 11 nucleotides match TRBD1. Looked up from germline, CDR1 is SEHNR and CDR2 is FQNEAQ (reference sequence). CDR3 size: 15 residues. J was trimmed by 6 bases and V by 4 bases; bases with no gene match: 4.